Shown below are 5 T cell receptor beta chains from a single sample sequenced in a study of T-cell reconstitution after alpha-beta-depleted transplantation in children. Unique molecular identifiers were built into the TCRbeta library. TCRdb re-derived calls from the PCR reads in MiXCR, one entry per CDR3 protein. The sample shows some 440,000 distinct CDR3 sequences, around 16% of them seen only once. The source material was PBMCs, mostly from graft donor cells, sampled 360 days after TCRalphabeta/CD19-depleted stem cell transplant. The source is a boy younger than two who had a stem cell transplant for Wiskott-Aldrich syndrome, so the T cells may come from the graft donor.

This clonotype was counted a few times. The V gene is TRBV20-1, the J gene TRBJ2-7; D gene ambiguous. V shed 2 bases and J shed 2 bases, with 10 bases lying between them. The CDR3 length is 13 residues. CDR1 and CDR2 (germline): DFQATT, SNEGSKA (reference sequence). CDR3 loop: CSARRSRPYEQYF. In nucleotides, the CDR3 is TGCAGTGCTAGAAGGTCCCGCCCCTACGAGCAGTACTTC.

The chain recombines TRBV9 with TRBJ2-1; 9 bases agree with TRBD2. With V trimmed by 2 bases and J by 9 bases, 3 bases remained unmatched. Germline CDR1 is SGDLS and CDR2 is YYNGEE. This CDR3 has 13 amino acids. CDR3 amino acids: CASSVASGTEQFF. CDR3 in DNA: TGTGCCAGCAGCGTCGCTAGCGGGACTGAGCAGTTCTTC.

The J gene is TRBJ2-3, the V gene TRBV13; D may match TRBD1 or TRBD2 (6 bases each). Germline V lookup: CDR1 PRHDT, CDR2 FYEKMQ (reference sequence). The CDR3 contains 16 residues. V shed 3 bases and J shed 6 bases, with 19 bases lying between them. In DNA, the CDR3 is TGTGCCAGCAGCTTTGGGCTACTACAGGGACTCGATACGCAGTATTTT. It translates to CASSFGLLQGLDTQYF. Full variable domain (remainder filled in from reference TRBV13 and TRBJ2-3): AAGVIQSPRHLIKEKRETATLKCYPIPRHDTVYWYQQGPGQDPQFLISFYEKMQSDKGSIPDRFSAQQFSDYHSELNMSSLELGDSALYFCASSFGLLQGLDTQYFGPGTRLTVL.

The chain is built from TRBV18 and TRBJ2-1, with D unresolved. The CDR3 sequence is 12 residues long. CDR1 KGHSH and CDR2 LQKENI come from the germline V gene. The V gene lost 3 bases and the J gene lost 5 bases, with 5 bases spanning the gap. The CDR3: CASSPTDNEQFF. CDR3 nucleotide sequence: TGTGCCAGCTCACCCACAGACAATGAGCAGTTCTTC.

The chain links TRBV24-1 to TRBJ2-1; 8 bases line up with TRBD1. CDR1 and CDR2 from the germline V gene are KGHDR and SFDVKD. The CDR3 is 19 amino acids. The V gene end was trimmed by 7 bases and the J gene end by 4 bases; junction bases not matched to a gene: 20. The chain's CDR3 is CATSEPRGRTRPRYNEQFF. The CDR3 nucleotides are TGTGCCACCAGCGAGCCCAGGGGGCGAACTCGTCCAAGATACAATGAGCAGTTCTTC.